Following are 11 T cell receptor beta chains from one sample sequenced in a study of T cell responses to AZD1222 COVID-19 vaccine. The assay was immunoSEQ multiplex PCR, and TCRdb's table has in-frame clones only and misses some. The sample contains about 150,000 clones, around nine tenths of which appear only once. The material sequenced was peripheral blood, taken 28 days after the second AZD1222 dose. Receptors originate from an adult who received the AZD1222 COVID-19 vaccine.

The CDR3 reads CASSQEERRQNIQYF. In nucleotides, the CDR3 is TGCGCCAGCAGCCAAGAGGAACGAAGGCAAAACATTCAGTACTTC. The chain combines TRBV4-1 with TRBJ2-4; no definite D call. Trimming pared 0 bases from V and 5 bases from J, leaving 11 bases between. The V gene's germline CDR1 is MGHRA and CDR2 YSYEKL. This CDR3 has 15 amino acids.

The chain combines TRBV9 with TRBJ1-3, with D uncertain. Germline CDR1 SGDLS, CDR2 YYNGEE. V was trimmed by 2 bases and J by 2 bases, leaving 5 bases between them. This CDR3 comprises 13 residues. The CDR3, as DNA: TGTGCCAGCAGCGTCAACCCTGGAAACACCATATATTTT. It codes for CASSVNPGNTIYF.

The V and J genes are TRBV2 and TRBJ1-4; D remains unclear. CDR3 size: 15 residues. V gave up 6 bases and J gave up 7 bases, with 18 bases separating them. Germline V gene data show CDR1 as SNHLY and CDR2 as FYNNEI. The CDR3 loop reads CASSSESGRFEKLFF. In DNA form, the CDR3 reads TGTGCCAGCAGCTCTGAATCAGGAAGGTTTGAAAAACTGTTTTTT. Full variable domain (remainder filled in from reference TRBV2 and TRBJ1-4): EPEVTQTPSHQVTQMGQEVILRCVPISNHLYFYWYRQILGQKVEFLVSFYNNEISEKSEIFDDQFSVERPDGSNFTLKIRSTKLEDSAMYFCASSSESGRFEKLFFGSGTQLSVL.

This chain links TRBV6-5 with TRBJ2-2; D unresolved. Trimming pared 2 bases from V and 3 bases from J, leaving 13 bases between. This CDR3 spans 16 amino acids. Germline-derived CDR1 and CDR2 are MNHEY and SVGAGI. This chain's CDR3 is CASSYLGSSDTGELFF. DNA of the CDR3: TGTGCCAGCAGTTACCTGGGGTCGTCGGACACCGGGGAGCTGTTTTTT.

This sequence joins TRBV11-2 and TRBJ2-3; 8 positions agree with TRBD1. From germline, CDR1 is SGHAT and CDR2 FQNNGV. Trimming at V came to 1 base and at J to 4 bases, leaving 7 bases not matched to a gene. The CDR3 has 16 amino acids. The CDR3 DNA sequence: TGTGCCAGCAGCTTAGGACAGGGGAAGAGTTCAGATACGCAGTATTTT. Amino acids: CASSLGQGKSSDTQYF.

The rearrangement joins TRBV28 to TRBJ1-2; no reliable D call. Germline V CDR1 and CDR2: MDHEN, SYDVKM. The CDR3 runs to 13 residues. V was cut by 11 bases and J by 3 bases, with 16 bases left in between. The CDR3 loop is CASRRDFYYGYTF. Written as DNA, the CDR3 is TGTGCCTCTAGACGGGATTTTTACTATGGCTACACCTTC.

The rearrangement links TRBV11-2 to TRBJ2-2; tentatively, D is TRBD1 or TRBD2 (5 bases each). There are 19 residues in the CDR3. Trimming shortened V by 0 bases and J by 4 bases, and 21 bases separated the two germline ends. CDR1 and CDR2 (germline): SGHAT, FQNNGV. The CDR3 coding sequence is TGTGCCAGCAGCTTAGAAACAGGACGGGGCTCTTACTCCACCGGGGAGCTGTTTTTT. Residues: CASSLETGRGSYSTGELFF.

The V and J genes are TRBV5-4 and TRBJ1-5; no reliable D call. The V end was cut by 0 bases, the J end by 6 bases, with 13 bases between. Looked up from germline, CDR1 is SGHNT and CDR2 is YYREEE (reference sequence). The CDR3 extends over 15 amino acids. The CDR3 here is CASSLDLGRGQPQHF. The DNA of the CDR3 is TGTGCCAGCAGCTTGGATTTAGGTCGGGGTCAGCCCCAGCATTTT.

The chain employs TRBV7-2 and TRBJ2-3; D remains unclear. Germline V lookup: CDR1 SGHTA, CDR2 FQGNSA. The CDR3 length is 12 residues. Trimming cost V 1 base and J 7 bases, with 6 bases left between them. Written as DNA, the CDR3 is TGTGCCAGCAGCTTAGGCATAAATACGCAGTATTTT. Residues: CASSLGINTQYF.

The rearrangement links TRBV24-1 to TRBJ2-6; D unresolved. V gave up 10 bases and J gave up 3 bases, with 12 bases separating them. This CDR3 is built from 14 residues. The V gene's germline CDR1 is KGHDR and CDR2 SFDVKD. The DNA for the CDR3 is TGTGCCACGAGCCTAGGTTTTGGGGCCAACGTCCTGACTTTC. Residues: CATSLGFGANVLTF.

This chain uses TRBV30 with TRBJ1-5, with D uncertain. This CDR3 has 13 residues. In germline, CDR1 is GTSNPN, CDR2 SVGIG (reference sequence). The V gene lost 0 bases and the J gene lost 6 bases, with 9 bases spanning the gap. CDR3 in amino acids: CAWSVAHSQPQHF. The CDR3 DNA follows: TGTGCCTGGAGTGTCGCTCACAGTCAGCCCCAGCATTTT.